This T cell receptor (beta chain) was profiled in a study of OX40 agonist ivuxolimab in advanced cancers. Study outcomes and limitations: Dosing at 0.1 to 3.0 mg/kg was accompanied by clonal expansion of CD4+ and CD8+ blood T cells by week 6.

In the case of this clone: The antigen is unknown.

The CDR3 sequence is 19 residues long. J lost 0 bases, V lost 0 bases, and 7 bases had no gene match. Germline CDR1 SGDLS, CDR2 YYNGEE. Produced via immunoSEQ multiplex PCR; TCRdb's table is partial and in-frame only. The sample includes 45,000 to 60,000 clones, under 90% of them seen just once. The sample was CD4+ or CD8+ T cells sorted from blood, taken in a trial of the OX40 agonist ivuxolimab. This clonotype was sampled from an adult with an advanced solid tumor such as melanoma, head and neck, liver or kidney cancer. The chain uses TRBV9 and TRBJ2-3; 13 nucleotides agree with TRBD2. The CDR3 region has the DNA TGTGCCAGCAGCGTAGCCCAGACTAGCGGGAGGTCGAGCACAGATACGCAGTATTTT. It translates to CASSVAQTSGRSSTDTQYF.